These 22 T cell receptor beta chains were all obtained from the same sample, sequenced in a study of cytomegalovirus exposure and HLA in healthy donors. The study ran its PCR with 60 Vbeta and 13 Jbeta primers. Data came from immunoSEQ multiplex PCR; TCRdb stores just in-frame clones and leaves some out. The sample holds about 110,000 clones, 75% to 80% seen once. The sample comprised PBMCs. These receptors all stem from a woman in her twenties or thirties in good health and CMV-seronegative.

The CDR3: CAWSVRAGVETEAFF. As DNA, the CDR3 is TGTGCCTGGAGTGTACGGGCAGGGGTTGAGACTGAAGCTTTCTTT. This sequence joins TRBV30 and TRBJ1-1; D is possibly TRBD1 (6 bases). The V and J ends lost 0 bases and 5 bases respectively, with 16 bases between them. The germline gives CDR1 GTSNPN, CDR2 SVGIG (reference sequence). This CDR3 spans 15 amino acids.

This rearrangement joins TRBV27 to TRBJ1-1, with D perhaps matching TRBD1 (6 bases). The CDR3 extends over 13 amino acids. Per the germline V gene, CDR1 is MNHEY and CDR2 is SMNVEV (reference sequence). V lost 1 base and J lost 11, with 14 bases in between. CDR3 protein: CASSLFGRGGAFF. In DNA form, the CDR3 reads TGTGCCAGCAGTTTATTCGGCAGGGGAGGGGCTTTCTTT.

V and J are TRBV25-1 and TRBJ2-5; 7 nucleotides line up with TRBD2. V dropped 4 bases and J dropped 4; count of bases not matched to a gene: 6. This CDR3 is built from 14 residues. From germline, CDR1 is MGHDK and CDR2 SYGVNS. The CDR3 spells CASSGGGSGETQYF. In nucleotides, the CDR3 is TGTGCCAGCAGTGGGGGGGGGAGTGGAGAGACCCAGTACTTC.

The chain carries TRBV28 and TRBJ1-6; 7 positions agree with TRBD1. From germline, CDR1 is MDHEN and CDR2 SYDVKM. The CDR3 extends over 15 amino acids. The junction had 7 bases not matched to a gene; V was cut back by 11 bases and J by 0 bases. The CDR3 nucleotides read TGTGCCCTCTCGACAGGGAGCTCCTATAATTCACCCCTCCACTTT. It yields the protein CALSTGSSYNSPLHF.

This clone was observed a single time. The rearrangement links TRBV7-9 to TRBJ1-2; D not certain. This CDR3 region has 13 residues. Germline assignment: CDR1 SEHNR and CDR2 FQNEAQ (reference sequence). Trimming took off 4 bases at V and 7 bases at J, with 13 bases between the two ends. CDR3 sequence (DNA): TGTGCCAGCAGCTCGACTCGGCTGCCTGGCTACACCTTC. This translates into CASSSTRLPGYTF. Based on the CDR3 plus reference TRBV7-9 and TRBJ1-2, the full variable domain is DTGVSQNPRHKITKRGQNVTFRCDPISEHNRLYWYRQTLGQGPEFLTYFQNEAQLEKSRLLSDRFSAERPKGSFSTLEIQRTEQGDSAMYLCASSSTRLPGYTFGSGTRLTVV.

This chain connects TRBV19 to TRBJ2-5; 9 bases match TRBD2. The V segment lost 1 base and the J segment 4 bases; nucleotides outside the gene matches: 1. The CDR3 sequence is 14 residues long. The V gene's germline CDR1 is LNHDA and CDR2 SQIVND (reference sequence). The CDR3 loop reads CASSIGSGGETQYF. The CDR3 nucleotides are TGTGCCAGTAGTATAGGTAGCGGGGGAGAGACCCAGTACTTC.

The chain has TRBV10-2 and TRBJ1-2, with 11 bases identical to TRBD1. CDR3 length equals 16 residues. The junction had 6 bases not matched to a gene; V was cut back by 0 bases and J by 6 bases. Germline-derived CDR1 and CDR2 are WSHSY and SAAADI. CDR3: CASSESWTGGLNGYTF. The CDR3 bases are TGCGCCAGCAGTGAGTCATGGACAGGGGGCTTGAATGGCTACACCTTC.

V gene TRBV6-5 combines with J gene TRBJ2-3; TRBD2 is a possible D gene (6 bases). The CDR3 is 15 residues long. In germline, CDR1 is MNHEY, CDR2 SVGAGI. The V and J ends lost 6 bases and 3 bases respectively, with 16 bases between them. The chain's CDR3 is CASRRDGGLTDTQYF. The CDR3 DNA reads as TGTGCCAGCAGAAGAGATGGAGGGTTGACAGATACGCAGTATTTT.

This clone has more than one count but fewer than ten. DNA for the CDR3: TGTGCCAGCAGCCAAGACCTAGCGGGGGGAACTGAAGCTTTCTTT. Encoded protein: CASSQDLAGGTEAFF. This sequence joins TRBV4-2 and TRBJ1-1, with TRBD1 as a possible D gene (5 bases). Trimming left V 0 bases short and J 5 bases short, with 13 bases between. CDR1 LGHNA and CDR2 YNFKEQ come from the germline V gene. This CDR3 has 15 amino acids.

V is TRBV30 and J is TRBJ1-1; the D is unclear. Germline V gene data show CDR1 as GTSNPN and CDR2 as SVGIG (reference sequence). V shed 4 bases and J shed 2 bases, with 8 bases lying between them. The CDR3 consists of 12 residues. Here the CDR3 reads CAWISQNTEAFF. The CDR3, as DNA: TGTGCCTGGATCAGTCAAAACACTGAAGCTTTCTTT.

This clone turned up a few times. This sequence joins TRBV14 and TRBJ2-1; TRBD2 matches at 14 bases. V lost 0 bases and J lost 4; bases outside the gene matches: 14. Germline CDR1 is SGHDN and CDR2 is FVKESK. The CDR3 loop spans 21 amino acids. DNA of the CDR3: TGTGCCAGCAGCCAAGATAGGGCCGGGACTAGCGGGGGCCTCCGGTACAATGAGCAGTTCTTC. Amino acid sequence: CASSQDRAGTSGGLRYNEQFF.

The chain couples TRBV29-1 to TRBJ2-5; 9 nucleotides agree with TRBD1. The DNA end lines up better with TRBJ2-7; the J call may be wrong. The CDR3 is 13 residues long. The germline V gene has CDR1 SQVTM and CDR2 ANQGSEA. This chain's CDR3 is CSAGQGPSYEQYF. The CDR3, as DNA: TGCAGCGCGGGACAGGGACCTTCCTACGAGCAGTACTTC.

This clone was counted a few times. V gene TRBV11-3 combines with J gene TRBJ2-3; 8 nucleotides line up with TRBD2. V trimming: 4 bases; J trimming: 6 bases; junction bases outside the gene matches: 9. The CDR3 covers 15 residues. CDR1 SGHNT and CDR2 YENEEA come from the germline V gene. The CDR3 loop is CASSSGLDSRDTQYF. In DNA form, the CDR3 reads TGTGCCAGCAGCTCGGGACTAGATAGCCGCGATACGCAGTATTTT.

This rearrangement joins TRBV20-1 to TRBJ2-2; D remains unclear. The CDR3 consists of 11 residues. Germline V gives CDR1 DFQATT, CDR2 SNEGSKA (reference sequence). The V gene lost 6 bases and the J gene lost 1 base, with 3 bases spanning the gap. CDR3 in DNA: TGCAGTGCACAGAACACCGGGGAGCTGTTTTTT. Translated: CSAQNTGELFF.

This chain joins TRBV27 and TRBJ1-2, with TRBD1 matching 9 bases. The germline gives CDR1 MNHEY, CDR2 SMNVEV (reference sequence). V lost 5 bases, J lost 7 bases, and 2 bases stayed unmatched. The CDR3 loop spans 12 amino acids. Here the CDR3 reads CASSETGGGYTF. DNA for the CDR3: TGTGCCAGCAGTGAGACAGGGGGTGGCTACACCTTC.

This chain links TRBV9 with TRBJ1-1; D is perhaps TRBD1 (5 bases). Trimming shortened V by 3 bases and J by 6 bases, and 15 bases separated the two germline ends. The V gene's germline CDR1 is SGDLS and CDR2 YYNGEE. The CDR3 length is 14 residues. The CDR3 DNA follows: TGTGCCAGCAGCGCCCTCCAGGGATTCGCTGAAGCTTTCTTT. Translated: CASSALQGFAEAFF.

The genes are TRBV2 and TRBJ1-2; TRBD1 matches at 10 bases. Unmatched junction bases numbered 9, after V lost 6 bases and J lost 8 bases. Germline assignment: CDR1 SNHLY and CDR2 FYNNEI. This CDR3 has 14 residues. The DNA for the CDR3 is TGTGCCAGCAGGGCACCCGGGACAGGGGAGGGCTACACCTTC. Translating gives CASRAPGTGEGYTF.

The genes are TRBV29-1 and TRBJ2-7, with 8 nucleotides matching TRBD1. From germline, CDR1 is SQVTM and CDR2 ANQGSEA. The CDR3 covers 14 residues. The V segment lost 3 bases and the J segment 2 bases; nucleotides outside the gene matches: 6. In DNA form, the CDR3 reads TGCAGCGTTGATTTCGGGACAGGTACCTACGAGCAGTACTTC. Its protein product is CSVDFGTGTYEQYF.

This chain joins TRBV18 and TRBJ2-5; possible D gene TRBD1, 6 bases. The germline V and J ends were trimmed by 2 bases and 4 bases, with 8 bases remaining between them. CDR3 length equals 13 residues. CDR1 and CDR2 (germline): KGHSH, LQKENI. The CDR3 is CASSPARGETQYF. CDR3 sequence (DNA): TGTGCCAGCTCACCAGCCAGGGGAGAGACCCAGTACTTC. Full variable domain (remainder filled in from reference TRBV18 and TRBJ2-5): NAGVMQNPRHLVRRRGQEARLRCSPMKGHSHVYWYRQLPEEGLKFMVYLQKENIIDESGMPKERFSAEFPKEGPSILRIQQVVRGDSAAYFCASSPARGETQYFGPGTRLLVL.

This clone showed up just once. In DNA, the CDR3 is TGTGCCTGGAGAAGCCCGGGACAGGGGTATGGCTACACCTTC. This codes for CAWRSPGQGYGYTF. The rearrangement joins TRBV30 to TRBJ1-2; 10 positions agree with TRBD1. This CDR3 comprises 14 residues. CDR1 GTSNPN and CDR2 SVGIG come from the germline V gene (reference sequence). V lost 3 bases, J lost 5 bases, and 6 bases stayed unmatched.

Regarding this clone: At the DNA level, this CDR3 is encoded by other sequences in the same sample as well. The rearrangement uses TRBV5-4 and TRBJ2-5; 7 bases agree with TRBD1. CDR3 size: 13 residues. CDR1 is SGHNT and CDR2 is YYREEE in the germline V gene (reference sequence). The V and J ends lost 0 bases and 4 bases, in that order; junction bases with no gene match: 0. The CDR3 DNA reads as TGTGCCAGCAGCTTGGCAGGGGGAGAGACCCAGTACTTC. Its translation is CASSLAGGETQYF.

The V call is TRBV11-2, the J call TRBJ2-1; TRBD2 matches at 8 bases. This CDR3 region has 15 residues. CDR1 is SGHAT, CDR2 FQNNGV, per germline. V trimming: 6 bases; J trimming: 4 bases; junction bases outside the gene matches: 8. As DNA, the CDR3 is TGTGCCAGCAGACGGATCGGGGGGGGATACAATGAGCAGTTCTTC. This translates into CASRRIGGGYNEQFF.